The rows below give T cell receptor beta chains drawn from one sample of a study of neurological immune-mediated disorders. TCRdb re-derived calls from the 5' RACE reads in MiXCR, one entry per CDR3 protein. The table lists about 10,000 distinct CDR3 sequences, roughly 21% of them singletons, with around 50% in the top ten. The sample taken for sequencing was CD8+ T cells from blood. The receptors were sampled from a woman in her fifties or sixties with HTLV-1-associated myelopathy (HAM/TSP). The CDR3 runs from the conserved cysteine through the conserved F or W. Fields, in order: V gene, clone size, D gene, J gene, CDR3 DNA, CDR3 protein. The D gene is left open where the match is weak. Some rows have no size entry. The others give once, few or many, or a class for an expanded clone.

V: TRBV5-1; size: many; D: TRBD1; J: TRBJ1-1; DNA: TGCGCCAGCAGCCTGACAGGGTCGTACGGGGGCACTGAAGCTTTCTTT; CDR3: CASSLTGSYGGTEAFF
V: TRBV6-6; size: many; D: NA; J: TRBJ2-7; DNA: TGTGCCAGCAGTGCTGCTACTCCGGGACATAACCACGAGCAGTACTTC; CDR3: CASSAATPGHNHEQYF
V: TRBV20-1; size: NA; D: NA; J: TRBJ1-1; DNA: TGCAGTGCTGGCCTCGGGGGGGCCCGTGCCCGGGGAGCTTTCTTT; CDR3: CSAGLGGARARGAFF
V: TRBV6-2/TRBV6-3; size: many; D: TRBD1; J: TRBJ1-1; DNA: TGTGCCAGCAGTTTGGCCAGGGGGTCTTGGGCTGAAGCTTTCTTT; CDR3: CASSLARGSWAEAFF
V: TRBV4-1; size: medium-sized; D: NA; J: TRBJ2-7; DNA: TGCGCCAGCAGCCAAGAACCCACCGGGGGTTGGTACGAGCAGTACTTC; CDR3: CASSQEPTGGWYEQYF
V: TRBV20-1; size: NA; D: TRBD2; J: TRBJ2-1; DNA: TGCAGTGCGGGAGAGCGGGGGGGCCCTTCCTACAATGAGCAGTTCTTC; CDR3: CSAGERGGPSYNEQFF
V: TRBV9; size: NA; D: TRBD1; J: TRBJ2-1; DNA: TGTGCCAGCAGCCCCAGGACAGGGGGCCTTGAGCAGTTCTTC; CDR3: CASSPRTGGLEQFF
V: TRBV7-9; size: many; D: NA; J: TRBJ2-2; DNA: TGTGCCAGCACCCTGCGTGGTGTAATTTCCGGGGAGCTGTTTTTT; CDR3: CASTLRGVISGELFF
V: TRBV7-2; size: NA; D: NA; J: TRBJ2-2; DNA: TGTGCCACCGGAGGGGGCACCGGGGAGCTGTTTTTT; CDR3: CATGGGTGELFF
V: TRBV19; size: once; D: NA; J: TRBJ2-3; DNA: TGTGCCAGTAGTATATCAAGGAGCACAGATACGCAGTATTTT; CDR3: CASSISRSTDTQYF
V: TRBV20-1; size: many; D: NA; J: TRBJ1-1; DNA: TGCAGTGCTTTAAGGGGATTTCGCATGAACACTGAAGCTTTCTTT; CDR3: CSALRGFRMNTEAFF
V: TRBV5-5; size: few; D: TRBD1; J: TRBJ2-7; DNA: TGTGCCAGCAGCTTGGAATTGTGGGACAGGCCCGATGGGGGTTACGAGCAGTACTTC; CDR3: CASSLELWDRPDGGYEQYF
V: TRBV5-1; size: many; D: NA; J: TRBJ2-7; DNA: TGCGCCAGCAGCTTTGGGAGCTCCTACGAGCAGTACTTC; CDR3: CASSFGSSYEQYF
V: TRBV4-1; size: many; D: NA; J: TRBJ1-5; DNA: TGCGCCAGCAGCCCCCGGGGAGACAGTAGACAGCCCCAGCATTTT; CDR3: CASSPRGDSRQPQHF
V: TRBV4-1; size: medium-sized; D: TRBD1; J: TRBJ2-3; DNA: TGCGCCAGCAGTCACCGGGACAGCTCTAGGGATACGCAGTATTTT; CDR3: CASSHRDSSRDTQYF
V: TRBV5-1; size: many; D: NA; J: TRBJ2-7; DNA: TGCGCCAGCAGCGCCGACAGCCTAGGGGCCTACGAGCAGTACTTC; CDR3: CASSADSLGAYEQYF
V: TRBV5-1; size: many; D: TRBD1; J: TRBJ2-2; DNA: TGCGCCAGCAGCTTCCGGGACAGGGGCCGGAACACCGGGGAGCTGTTTTTT; CDR3: CASSFRDRGRNTGELFF
V: TRBV10-3; size: NA; D: TRBD1; J: TRBJ2-1; DNA: TGTGCCATCAGCCCTAAGGGACAGGGGGCGGCCAATGAGCAGTTCTTC; CDR3: CAISPKGQGAANEQFF
V: TRBV19; size: many; D: TRBD1; J: TRBJ2-7; DNA: TGTGCCAGTAGTTACCGGGACAGTGCCTACGAGCAGTACTTC; CDR3: CASSYRDSAYEQYF
V: TRBV4-1; size: many; D: TRBD1; J: TRBJ1-5; DNA: TGCGCCAGCAGCAAAGTGGACAGGGAGGATCAGCCCCAGCATTTT; CDR3: CASSKVDREDQPQHF
V: TRBV5-1; size: many; D: NA; J: TRBJ1-1; DNA: TGCGCCAGCAGCAGGGGTGGGAGCCACACTGAAGCTTTCTTT; CDR3: CASSRGGSHTEAFF
V: TRBV6-6; size: medium-sized; D: NA; J: TRBJ2-1; DNA: TGTGCCTCCTCTGAGCCAGGTTACAATGAGCAGTTCTTC; CDR3: CASSEPGYNEQFF
V: TRBV5-1; size: many; D: NA; J: TRBJ2-2; DNA: TGCGCCAGCAGCGATCCGGGGGTGACCGGGGAGCTGTTTTTT; CDR3: CASSDPGVTGELFF
V: TRBV20-1; size: NA; D: TRBD2; J: TRBJ2-7; DNA: TGCAGTGCTAGAGAACAAGCGGGAGCCACCTACGAGCAGTACTTC; CDR3: CSAREQAGATYEQYF
V: TRBV4-1; size: many; D: TRBD1; J: TRBJ2-7; DNA: TGCGCCAGCAGCCGGGGACAGGGGAGAGCCTACGAGCAGTACTTC; CDR3: CASSRGQGRAYEQYF
V: TRBV5-4; size: NA; D: NA; J: TRBJ2-7; DNA: TGTGCCAGCAGCCATGGGCCCGACTACGAGCAGTACTTC; CDR3: CASSHGPDYEQYF
V: TRBV20-1; size: NA; D: TRBD2; J: TRBJ2-1; DNA: TGCAGTGCTCGTAGCGGGGCGAGCTCCTACAATGAGCAGTTCTTC; CDR3: CSARSGASSYNEQFF
V: TRBV24-1; size: many; D: NA; J: TRBJ2-2; DNA: TGTGCCACCAGTGGGCCCCGAGACACCGGGGAGCTGTTTTTT; CDR3: CATSGPRDTGELFF
V: TRBV20-1; size: NA; D: NA; J: TRBJ2-7; DNA: TGCAGCGCGCAGGGCGGGGACTCCTACGAGCAGTACTTC; CDR3: CSAQGGDSYEQYF
V: TRBV6-5; size: many; D: NA; J: TRBJ1-1; DNA: TGTGCGACGGGAGGAAAGCTGAACACTGAAGCTTTCTTT; CDR3: CATGGKLNTEAFF
V: TRBV29-1; size: once; D: NA; J: TRBJ2-7; DNA: TGCAGCGTTGAAGATGGAGTCGGAACCTACGAGCAGTACTTC; CDR3: CSVEDGVGTYEQYF
V: TRBV12-3/TRBV12-4; size: many; D: TRBD1; J: TRBJ1-5; DNA: TGTGCCAGCAGCTACGGACAGGGGTACAGCAGCAATCAGCCCCAGCATTTT; CDR3: CASSYGQGYSSNQPQHF
V: TRBV7-2; size: many; D: TRBD2; J: TRBJ2-1; DNA: TGTGCCAGCAGCTTAGTCGGGGGGGTGGATGAGCAGTTCTTC; CDR3: CASSLVGGVDEQFF
V: TRBV7-8; size: many; D: TRBD2; J: TRBJ2-1; DNA: TGTGCCAGCAGCTCCGTAGCGGGGGGCCAAGAATACAATGAGCAGTTCTTC; CDR3: CASSSVAGGQEYNEQFF
V: TRBV5-5; size: large; D: NA; J: TRBJ1-2; DNA: TGTGCCAGCAGCTCATCCGGGTTACGCAACTATGGCTACACCTTC; CDR3: CASSSSGLRNYGYTF
V: TRBV2; size: many; D: TRBD2; J: TRBJ2-1; DNA: TGTGCCAGCAGTGAATTGAGACTAGCGGGGGGGATCATGAATGAGCAGTTCTTC; CDR3: CASSELRLAGGIMNEQFF
V: TRBV7-7; size: large; D: NA; J: TRBJ2-7; DNA: TGTGCTAGCAGCTTAAAGGAGGGGCTGTACGAGCAGTACTTC; CDR3: CASSLKEGLYEQYF
V: TRBV11-3; size: NA; D: NA; J: TRBJ1-2; DNA: TGTGCCAGCAGCAAAGGACTCTATGGCTACACCTTC; CDR3: CASSKGLYGYTF
V: TRBV24-1; size: NA; D: NA; J: TRBJ2-5; DNA: TGTGCCACCAGTGAGGGCCGAGAGACCCAGTACTTC; CDR3: CATSEGRETQYF
V: TRBV5-1; size: many; D: NA; J: TRBJ2-7; DNA: TGCGCCAGCAGCTTGGCCAACTACGAGCAGTACTTC; CDR3: CASSLANYEQYF
V: TRBV7-6; size: many; D: NA; J: TRBJ1-1; DNA: TGTGCCAGCAGCCCGACGGGACGGCACTCTGAAGCTTTCTTT; CDR3: CASSPTGRHSEAFF
V: TRBV7-6; size: once; D: NA; J: TRBJ2-3; DNA: NA; CDR3: CASSQKQGYEQYFGPGTDTQYF
V: TRBV10-3; size: NA; D: NA; J: TRBJ2-7; DNA: TGTGCCATCATGGAGGGATCCAACTACGAGCAGTACTTC; CDR3: CAIMEGSNYEQYF
V: TRBV20-1; size: many; D: NA; J: TRBJ2-1; DNA: TGCAGTGCTAGATTTTCCGGGGGTCTCATTGTAAATGAGCAGTTCTTC; CDR3: CSARFSGGLIVNEQFF
V: TRBV2; size: many; D: NA; J: TRBJ2-3; DNA: TGTGCCAGCCTTGGGCAGGGGCAAACAGATACGCAGTATTTT; CDR3: CASLGQGQTDTQYF
V: TRBV9; size: NA; D: TRBD1; J: TRBJ2-7; DNA: TGTGCCAGCAGCCCCAGGACAGGGAGCTACGAGCAGTACTTC; CDR3: CASSPRTGSYEQYF
V: TRBV9; size: NA; D: TRBD2; J: TRBJ2-7; DNA: TGTGCCAGCAGCGTAGATGCGGGGGGGCCGAACGAGCAGTACTTC; CDR3: CASSVDAGGPNEQYF
V: TRBV6-5; size: many; D: NA; J: TRBJ1-2; DNA: TGTGCCAGCAGTTACCGATCAGCAGCGGGACATGGCTACACCTTC; CDR3: CASSYRSAAGHGYTF
V: TRBV29-1; size: many; D: NA; J: TRBJ2-7; DNA: TGCAGCGTTTTGAAAAACGAGCAGTACTTC; CDR3: CSVLKNEQYF
V: TRBV3-1; size: many; D: NA; J: TRBJ2-7; DNA: TGTGCCAGCAGCCCCCTTGGCAGGGCCTACGAGCAGTACTTC; CDR3: CASSPLGRAYEQYF
V: TRBV16; size: many; D: TRBD1; J: TRBJ1-1; DNA: TGTGCCAGCAGCCAATCTGTGGGACAGAACATGAACACTGAAGCTTTCTTT; CDR3: CASSQSVGQNMNTEAFF
V: TRBV5-6; size: many; D: NA; J: TRBJ2-3; DNA: TGTGCCAGCAGGGGGACGGGGCACACAGATACGCAGTATTTT; CDR3: CASRGTGHTDTQYF
V: TRBV6-6; size: NA; D: TRBD2; J: TRBJ2-1; DNA: TGTGCCAGCAACGAACCCGGGACTAGCGGGGGGGCGGCCAATGAGCAGTTCTTC; CDR3: CASNEPGTSGGAANEQFF
V: TRBV5-1; size: large; D: NA; J: TRBJ1-2; DNA: TGCGCCAGCAGCTTGAAGGAGCAGGGACCTCAATATGGCTACACCTTC; CDR3: CASSLKEQGPQYGYTF
V: TRBV29-1; size: NA; D: NA; J: TRBJ2-1; DNA: TGCAGCGTTCAGCTTGCAGGGGAGGGCGATGAGCAGTTCTTC; CDR3: CSVQLAGEGDEQFF
V: TRBV4-1; size: many; D: NA; J: TRBJ2-5; DNA: TGCGCCAGCAGCCAAGGGGTAATTTCCTTCCAGTACTTC; CDR3: CASSQGVISFQYF
V: TRBV5-1; size: NA; D: NA; J: TRBJ2-2; DNA: TGCGCCAGCAGCTTGTACCCGGAAGTGAACACCGGGGAGCTGTTTTTT; CDR3: CASSLYPEVNTGELFF
V: TRBV20-1; size: many; D: TRBD1; J: TRBJ2-7; DNA: TGCAGTGCCCAGCTCAGGGGGAGCTACGAGCAGTACTTC; CDR3: CSAQLRGSYEQYF